This TCR beta chain was sequenced during a study of shared clonotypes between healthy human individuals. Study at large: Sampling drew on donors who were a couple of women and three men aged 18 to 49. Study-level results: The diversity represented, both genetic and in exposure history, was limited by few donors.

Naive CD8 cells comprised CD45RO-negative, CCR7-positively selected cells, excluding terminally differentiated effector memory CD45RA+ cells. Deep was the level at which the assay was run. Genomic DNA (from each subset) was split evenly across several immunoSEQ plates. Sequenced by immunoSEQ multiplex PCR; TCRdb stores in-frame clones only, minus some. The top ten clones hold more than 1.5% of a sample with about 2.1 million clones, around 93% of them seen once. Regarding this clone: The antigen is unknown. The sample has other DNA sequences that encode this CDR3 too.

Germline loops: CDR1 SGHDT, CDR2 YYEEEE. With 4 bases removed from V and 5 bases from J, the gap between germline ends came to 10 bases. CDR3 length: 13 residues. This receptor was identified in a man between 18 and 29 years old in good health. Some clones in this sample may be carry-over from other donors' samples. The sequenced sample was naive CD8+ T cells from PBMCs. The V and J genes are TRBV5-6 and TRBJ2-1; no reliable D call. CDR3 amino acids: CASSPGPNNEQFF. The CDR3 DNA reads as TGTGCCAGCAGCCCCGGGCCGAACAATGAGCAGTTCTTC.